This T cell receptor (beta chain) was sequenced for a study of blood T cell repertoires in COVID-19. Study details: Whether acute or convalescent, the COVID-19 samples came from the United States, Italy and Spain. Sources were T cells, B-cell-depleted T cells, or PBMCs; the material itself was cDNA or gDNA.

The CDR3 totals 15 residues. V shed 2 bases and J 5 bases; nucleotides not matched to a gene: 3. The germline V gene encodes CDR1 MNHNS and CDR2 SASEGT. The authors' processing: By means of reference gene primer amplification, nucleated cell counts were estimated. Some clones are missing from TCRdb's copy, which holds only in-frame ones; the method was immunoSEQ multiplex PCR. The V and J calls and clone size were taken over from that table, and D and trimming were inferred from the DNA. The table has 180,000 or so clones, roughly nine tenths seen once; the top ten hold less than 3.5%. The receptor's source is a woman aged 25 to 39 with active or convalescent COVID-19. The rearrangement joins TRBV6-1 to TRBJ1-5, with 10 bases fitting TRBD1. The source material was peripheral blood. Here the CDR3 DNA reads TGTGCCAGCAGTGAACCGGGACAGGGGTATCAGCCCCAGCATTTT. The encoded protein is CASSEPGQGYQPQHF.